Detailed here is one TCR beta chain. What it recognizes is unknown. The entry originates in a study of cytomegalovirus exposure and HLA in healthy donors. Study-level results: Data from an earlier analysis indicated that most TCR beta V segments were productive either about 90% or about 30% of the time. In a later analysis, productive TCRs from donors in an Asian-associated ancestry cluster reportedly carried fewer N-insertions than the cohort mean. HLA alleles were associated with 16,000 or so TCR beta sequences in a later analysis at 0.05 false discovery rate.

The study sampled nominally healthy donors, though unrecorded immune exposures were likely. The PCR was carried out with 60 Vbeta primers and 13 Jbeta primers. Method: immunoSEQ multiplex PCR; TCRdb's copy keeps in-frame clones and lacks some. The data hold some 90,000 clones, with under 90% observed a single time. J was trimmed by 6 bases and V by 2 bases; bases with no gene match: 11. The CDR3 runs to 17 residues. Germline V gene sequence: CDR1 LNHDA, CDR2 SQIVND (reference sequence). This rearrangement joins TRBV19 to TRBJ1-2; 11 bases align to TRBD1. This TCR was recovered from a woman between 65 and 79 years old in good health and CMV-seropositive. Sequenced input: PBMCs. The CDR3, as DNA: TGTGCCAGTAGTATAAAACCGGGGACAGGGGGATGGGATGGCTACACCTTC. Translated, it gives CASSIKPGTGGWDGYTF.